This T cell receptor (beta chain) stems from a study of OX40 agonist ivuxolimab in advanced cancers. Overall study: Patients were around 83% male with ages roughly 20 to 90, mean approximately 62. Findings of the study overall: Normalized expansion of T-cell clones was also low for some nonresponders.

The method was immunoSEQ multiplex PCR; TCRdb's version includes in-frame clones alone and lacks a portion of them. The data contain 25,000 to 30,000 clones, around four fifths of them singletons. The CDR3 totals 20 residues. The trim removed 4 bases at V and 2 bases at J, leaving 18 bases unmatched. Germline V gene lookup returns CDR1 MNHNS and CDR2 SASEGT. Patients with a history of autoimmune disease or on systemic immunosuppression were excluded. Points on this clone: Antigen specificity is unknown.

The sequence was collected from an adult with an advanced solid tumor such as melanoma, head and neck, liver or kidney cancer. Here the sequenced sample was CD4+ or CD8+ T cells sorted from blood, taken in a trial of the OX40 agonist ivuxolimab. V usage is TRBV6-1 and J usage is TRBJ1-5, with 9 positions matching TRBD1. CDR3 nucleotides: TGTGCCAGCAGTGCCCGGGACAGGGTTACTCACCGGTTCGGCAATCAGCCCCAGCATTTT. Its protein product is CASSARDRVTHRFGNQPQHF.